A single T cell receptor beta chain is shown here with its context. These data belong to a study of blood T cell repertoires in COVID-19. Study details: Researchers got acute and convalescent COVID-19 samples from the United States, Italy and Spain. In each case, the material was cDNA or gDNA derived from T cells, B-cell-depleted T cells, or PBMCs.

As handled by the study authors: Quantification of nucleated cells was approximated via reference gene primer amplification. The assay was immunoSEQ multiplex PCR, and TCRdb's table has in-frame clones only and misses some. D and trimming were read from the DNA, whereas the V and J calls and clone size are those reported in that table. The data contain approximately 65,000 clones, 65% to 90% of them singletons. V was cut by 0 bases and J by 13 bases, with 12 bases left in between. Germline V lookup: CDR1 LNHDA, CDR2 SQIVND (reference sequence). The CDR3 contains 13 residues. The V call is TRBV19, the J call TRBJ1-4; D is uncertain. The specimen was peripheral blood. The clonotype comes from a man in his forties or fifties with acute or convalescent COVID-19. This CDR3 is CASSIDPALGLFF. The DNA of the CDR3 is TGTGCCAGTAGTATAGATCCGGCCCTAGGACTGTTTTTT.